What follows is one T cell receptor (beta chain) and its context. Its antigen is not identified. This sample stems from a study of cytomegalovirus exposure and HLA in healthy donors. Study conclusions and caveats: In a later analysis, TCR beta V- and J-gene trimming was associated with a missense DCLRE1C variant. About 87% or about 30% of the time was how often most TCR beta V segments were productive, according to an earlier analysis. In vitro confirmation showed three CMV-associated chains to be CMV antigen specific.

This CDR3 spans 15 amino acids. The trim removed 5 bases at V and 7 bases at J, leaving 10 bases unmatched. Germline loops: CDR1 SGHTA, CDR2 FQGNSA. In the PCR, 60 Vbeta and 13 Jbeta primers were used. TCRdb's copy holds only in-frame clones and misses some; the assay was immunoSEQ multiplex PCR. The sample gives around 130,000 clones, 79% of which show up once; roughly 2% is in the top ten. What was sequenced was PBMCs. The clonotype was recovered from a man aged 18 to 30 in good health and CMV-seronegative. This chain joins TRBV7-2 and TRBJ1-4, with TRBD1 identical over 7 bases. The CDR3 reads CASSLRQGGGEKLFF. The CDR3 nucleotides read TGTGCCAGCAGCCTCAGACAGGGCGGCGGTGAAAAACTGTTTTTT.